This is a list of T cell receptor beta chains from one sample in a study of cytomegalovirus exposure and HLA in healthy donors. Some clones are missing from TCRdb's copy, which holds only in-frame ones; the method was immunoSEQ multiplex PCR. Of about 95,000 clones in the sample, around 79% were seen once. Sequencing was done on a sample of PBMCs. The receptors shown here come from a woman aged 40 to 50 in good health and CMV-seronegative. Both conserved end residues are part of each CDR3. Each record gives: D gene, clone size, V gene, J gene, CDR3 protein, CDR3 DNA. D genes are given only for firm matches. Part of the rows lack a size; the others show once, few, many or a class for expanded clones.

TRBD1	.	TRBV19	TRBJ2-3	CASSIAPDRGGSSTDTQYF	TGTGCCAGTAGTATAGCCCCGGACAGGGGGGGATCTAGCACAGATACGCAGTATTTT
TRBD1	.	TRBV6-6	TRBJ2-1	CASSYLTGGNEQFF	TGTGCCAGCAGTTACTTGACAGGGGGCAATGAGCAGTTCTTC
TRBD1	.	TRBV25-1	TRBJ1-1	CASMDRENTEAFF	TGTGCCAGCATGGACAGGGAGAACACTGAAGCTTTCTTT
TRBD2	.	TRBV29-1	TRBJ2-5	CSVEGVWARGVGTQYF	TGCAGCGTTGAAGGGGTCTGGGCGCGGGGGGTTGGGACCCAGTACTTC
TRBD1	.	TRBV5-1	TRBJ2-6	CASRFRTGAGANVLTF	TGCGCCAGCAGGTTCCGAACAGGGGCTGGGGCCAACGTCCTGACTTTC
TRBD1	.	TRBV7-9	TRBJ2-1	CASSFEGTGQGEQFF	TGTGCCAGCAGCTTCGAGGGAACCGGACAGGGCGAGCAGTTCTTC
.	once	TRBV10-2	TRBJ2-3	CASSESTIVTDTQYF	TGCGCCAGCAGTGAGTCGACAATTGTCACAGATACGCAGTATTTT
.	.	TRBV6-1	TRBJ2-7	CASSEGTNYEQYF	TGTGCCAGCAGTGAAGGGACTAACTACGAGCAGTACTTC
TRBD1	.	TRBV7-3	TRBJ1-5	CASSPGQGQPQHF	TGTGCCAGCAGCCCGGGACAGGGGCAGCCCCAGCATTTT
.	.	TRBV4-1	TRBJ2-5	CASSLRTTQETQYF	TGCGCCAGCAGCCTTCGGACTACCCAAGAGACCCAGTACTTC
.	few	TRBV4-1	TRBJ1-3	CASSQNDSPSGNTIYF	TGCGCCAGCAGCCAAAATGACAGTCCCTCTGGAAACACCATATATTTT
.	once	TRBV5-3	TRBJ1-2	CARSPTHRGYGYTF	TGTGCCAGAAGCCCTACGCATCGGGGCTATGGCTACACCTTC
TRBD2	.	TRBV25-1	TRBJ2-5	CASRSGGARWETQYF	TGTGCCAGCAGAAGCGGGGGGGCGAGGTGGGAGACCCAGTACTTC
TRBD1	.	TRBV5-1	TRBJ1-1	CASSLAPQGALKNTEAFF	TGCGCCAGCAGCTTGGCCCCACAGGGGGCTCTAAAGAACACTGAAGCTTTCTTT
TRBD1	few	TRBV30	TRBJ2-7	CAWRDRGFDEQYF	TGTGCCTGGAGAGACAGGGGTTTCGACGAGCAGTACTTC
.	.	TRBV19	TRBJ1-1	CASSPHLRYTEAFF	TGTGCCAGTAGTCCCCACCTGAGGTACACTGAAGCTTTCTTT
TRBD2	.	TRBV15	TRBJ2-1	CATSPSGGARAYNEQFF	TGTGCCACCAGCCCTAGCGGGGGGGCCAGGGCCTACAATGAGCAGTTCTTC
.	few	TRBV7-8	TRBJ1-4	CASSSRSRTATNEKLFF	TGTGCCAGCAGCTCCCGTTCACGGACAGCAACTAATGAAAAACTGTTTTTT
.	.	TRBV15	TRBJ2-1	CATSIPVYNEQFF	TGTGCCACCAGCATTCCGGTCTACAATGAGCAGTTCTTC
.	.	TRBV29-1	TRBJ2-5	CSVDLRGETQYF	TGCAGCGTTGATTTGCGTGGAGAGACCCAGTACTTC
TRBD1	.	TRBV7-9	TRBJ1-1	CASSLGQGEINTEAFF	TGTGCCAGCAGCTTAGGGCAGGGGGAAATTAACACTGAAGCTTTCTTT
.	.	TRBV5-4	TRBJ1-6	CASSQGYSPLHF	TGTGCCAGCAGCCAGGGGTATTCACCCCTCCACTTT
.	.	TRBV25-1	TRBJ2-1	CASSEWDTWQGQFF	TGTGCCAGCAGTGAATGGGACACCTGGCAGGGGCAGTTCTTC
TRBD2	.	TRBV5-1	TRBJ2-3	CASSEWGGSTDTQYF	TGCGCCAGCAGTGAGTGGGGGGGTAGCACAGATACGCAGTATTTT
TRBD1	.	TRBV30	TRBJ2-5	CAGQGWQETQYF	TGTGCCGGACAGGGATGGCAAGAGACCCAGTACTTC
.	few	TRBV19	TRBJ1-4	CASTLRGWEKLFF	TGTGCCAGTACCCTGCGGGGATGGGAAAAACTGTTTTTT
TRBD1	few	TRBV6-1	TRBJ2-1	CASDRDRGEQFF	TGTGCCAGTGACCGGGACAGGGGTGAGCAGTTCTTC
TRBD2	.	TRBV9	TRBJ2-1	CASSPRPSGDYYNEQFF	TGTGCCAGCAGCCCCCGCCCCAGCGGGGATTATTACAATGAGCAGTTCTTC
.	.	TRBV15	TRBJ2-1	CATSRGANRYNEQFF	TGTGCCACCAGCAGAGGGGCGAACCGCTACAATGAGCAGTTCTTC